A single sample gave rise to the 22 T cell receptor beta chains below, sequenced in a study of CD8+CD57+ T cells in acquired aplastic anemia. Profiling that covered TCR beta VDJ and CDR3 relied on genomic DNA as its template. One entry per CDR3 protein results from TCRdb running MiXCR on the reads. Of 150,000 to 200,000 distinct CDR3 sequences in the sample, 64% are singletons; the top ten hold about 43%. The specimen sequenced was sorted CD4+, CD8+, or CD8+CD57+ T cells (not recorded which) from PBMCs. The receptor source for this set is a human donor with severe aplastic anemia or a healthy control (not recorded which).

V and J are TRBV2 and TRBJ1-6, with TRBD1 as a possible D gene (6 bases). Looked up from germline, CDR1 is SNHLY and CDR2 is FYNNEI. The CDR3 consists of 15 residues. Trimming took off 1 base at V and 6 bases at J, with 10 bases between the two ends. The CDR3 loop is CASSEGTVSNSPLHF. The CDR3 DNA reads TGTGCCAGCAGTGAAGGGACAGTCTCTAATTCACCCCTCCACTTT.

The J gene is TRBJ2-3, the V gene TRBV10-2; possibly TRBD1 for D (5 bases). This CDR3 comprises 14 residues. Per germline, CDR1 WSHSY and CDR2 SAAADI. The V and J ends lost 3 bases and 2 bases respectively, with 9 bases between them. CDR3 in amino acids: CASSDRALTDTQYF. In DNA, the CDR3 is TGCGCCAGCAGTGACAGGGCGCTCACAGATACGCAGTATTTT.

This chain uses TRBV20-1 with TRBJ2-7; D uncertain. The CDR3 extends over 10 amino acids. The V gene lost 3 bases and the J gene lost 4 bases, with 4 bases spanning the gap. Germline V gene sequence: CDR1 DFQATT, CDR2 SNEGSKA (reference sequence). The CDR3 protein is CSARAYEQYF. For the CDR3, the DNA is TGCAGTGCTAGGGCTTACGAGCAGTACTTC.

This clonotype occurred a few times. This chain uses TRBV7-3 with TRBJ1-1; the D gene is possibly TRBD1 (6 bases). Trimming shortened V by 2 bases and J by 0 bases, and 10 bases separated the two germline ends. The CDR3 spans 15 residues. CDR1 SGHTA and CDR2 FQGTGA come from the germline V gene. This chain's CDR3 is CASSLGQTMNTEAFF. The CDR3 nucleotides read TGTGCCAGCAGCTTAGGACAGACCATGAACACTGAAGCTTTCTTT. Together with reference TRBV7-3 and TRBJ1-1, the CDR3 gives the full variable domain: GAGVSQTPSNKVTEKGKYVELRCDPISGHTALYWYRQSLGQGPEFLIYFQGTGAADDSGLPNDRFFAVRPEGSVSTLKIQRTERGDSAVYLCASSLGQTMNTEAFFGQGTRLTVV.

The V gene is TRBV12-3 or TRBV12-4, the J gene TRBJ1-2, with 8 bases identical to TRBD1. CDR3 length: 13 residues. With V trimmed by 6 bases and J by 8 bases, 8 bases remained unmatched. CDR3 loop: CASRKTGDGGYTF. The DNA of the CDR3 is TGTGCCAGCAGAAAGACAGGGGATGGAGGCTACACCTTC.

The V and J genes are TRBV20-1 and TRBJ1-1; D uncertain. This CDR3 has 13 residues. Per the germline V gene, CDR1 is DFQATT and CDR2 is SNEGSKA (reference sequence). Between the trimmed V and J ends, which lost 0 bases and 2 bases, there was a span of 7 bases. In DNA, the CDR3 is TGCAGTGCTAGAGATAGAAGTAACACTGAAGCTTTCTTT. Translated, it gives CSARDRSNTEAFF.

This clonotype appeared many times. The V and J genes are TRBV9 and TRBJ1-6, with D unclear. Germline V gives CDR1 SGDLS, CDR2 YYNGEE. This CDR3 is 14 amino acids long. Trimming shortened V by 0 bases and J by 6 bases, and 7 bases separated the two germline ends. CDR3 coding DNA: TGTGCCAGCAGCGTAGGTCGGACTAATTCACCCCTCCACTTT. This sequence encodes CASSVGRTNSPLHF.

CDR3 coding DNA: TGCAGTGCCACGACAGGGGAGGCGGGGGGGCAGTATTTT. Its protein product is CSATTGEAGGQYF. The rearrangement joins TRBV20-1 to TRBJ2-3; perhaps D is TRBD1 or TRBD2 (8 bases each). From germline, CDR1 is DFQATT and CDR2 SNEGSKA (reference sequence). The CDR3 runs 13 residues. Trimming removed 6 bases from V and 11 bases from J, with 21 bases in between.

Many counts were recorded for this clonotype. The chain has TRBV5-8 and TRBJ1-4, with D perhaps matching TRBD1 (5 bases). Germline CDR1 SGHTS, CDR2 YDEGEE. Deletions cut 2 bases from V and 5 bases from J, with 10 bases between. The CDR3 length is 14 residues. CDR3 residues: CASSLPGWNEKLFF. DNA for the CDR3: TGTGCCAGCAGCTTACCAGGGTGGAATGAAAAACTGTTTTTT.

The chain joins TRBV12-3 or TRBV12-4 to TRBJ2-7; 11 nucleotides align to TRBD2. There are 15 residues in the CDR3. Germline trimming cut 6 bases from V and 5 bases from J; bases unmatched to any gene: 9. The CDR3 sequence is CASSEDLAGGDEQYF. CDR3 DNA sequence: TGTGCCAGCAGCGAAGACCTAGCGGGAGGAGACGAGCAGTACTTC.

This clonotype has a count of ten or more. The genes are TRBV4-1 and TRBJ2-7, with 7 bases matching TRBD2. J was trimmed by 2 bases and V by 2 bases; bases with no gene match: 18. The CDR3 totals 19 residues. Per the germline V gene, CDR1 is MGHRA and CDR2 is YSYEKL. The CDR3: CASSQILTVGGGVAYEQYF. CDR3 DNA sequence: TGCGCCAGCAGCCAAATTCTCACCGTTGGGGGGGGGGTCGCCTACGAGCAGTACTTC.

CDR3 in amino acids: CSATPSNQETQYF. CDR3 DNA: TGCAGTGCTACGCCTAGCAACCAAGAGACCCAGTACTTC. The rearrangement uses TRBV20-1 and TRBJ2-5; TRBD2 is a possible D gene (5 bases). This CDR3 is built from 13 residues. CDR1 and CDR2 (germline): DFQATT, SNEGSKA (reference sequence). Trimming shortened V by 4 bases and J by 0 bases, and 9 bases separated the two germline ends.

This clonotype showed up just once. The chain carries TRBV10-3 and TRBJ2-5, with D tentatively TRBD2 (5 bases). This CDR3 has 15 amino acids. The germline V gene encodes CDR1 ENHRY and CDR2 SYGVKD. The V and J ends lost 2 bases and 0 bases respectively, with 10 bases between them. The CDR3, as DNA: TGTGCCATCAGTGAGGGGCTAGCCCACCAAGAGACCCAGTACTTC. It translates to CAISEGLAHQETQYF.

J is TRBJ1-1 and V is TRBV7-2; D is unclear. The germline gives CDR1 SGHTA, CDR2 FQGNSA. CDR3 length: 16 amino acids. V lost 1 base, J lost 1 base, and 13 bases lay in between. The CDR3 spells CASSLEGSLRNTEAFF. The CDR3 coding sequence is TGTGCCAGCAGCTTAGAGGGCAGCTTGAGGAACACTGAAGCTTTCTTT. Based on the CDR3 plus reference TRBV7-2 and TRBJ1-1, the full variable domain is GAGVSQSPSNKVTEKGKDVELRCDPISGHTALYWYRQSLGQGLEFLIYFQGNSAPDKSGLPSDRFSAERTGGSVSTLTIQRTQQEDSAVYLCASSLEGSLRNTEAFFGQGTRLTVV.

This chain uses TRBV6-1 with TRBJ2-2; 9 bases are shared with TRBD1. The CDR3 runs to 15 residues. The germline CDR1 and CDR2 sequences are MNHNS and SASEGT. The ends lost 5 bases at V and 3 bases at J; junction bases unmatched: 4. The CDR3 bases are TGTGCCAGCAGTAGGACAGGGGCGTACACCGGGGAGCTGTTTTTT. The encoded protein is CASSRTGAYTGELFF.

The chain links TRBV14 to TRBJ1-4, with D unclear. The tail of the sequence fits TRBJ2-2 better, so the J call may be wrong. Germline V gene sequence: CDR1 SGHDN, CDR2 FVKESK. CDR3 length equals 13 residues. CDR3 protein: CASHSLWAGELFF. The DNA for the CDR3 is TGTGCCAGCCATAGCCTATGGGCCGGGGAGCTGTTTTTT.

In nucleotides, the CDR3 is TGTGCCAGCACCCGGGGTAGCGGCGTCCAAGAGACCCAGTACTTC. Amino acid sequence: CASTRGSGVQETQYF. The gene calls are TRBV7-3 and TRBJ2-5; D possibly corresponds to TRBD2 (6 bases). The CDR3 is 15 residues long. Trimming shortened V by 7 bases and J by 1 base, and 16 bases separated the two germline ends. Looked up from germline, CDR1 is SGHTA and CDR2 is FQGTGA.

The genes are TRBV5-4 and TRBJ1-1; 11 bases fit TRBD1. CDR1 and CDR2 (germline): SGHNT, YYREEE (reference sequence). This CDR3 is built from 14 residues. Germline trimming cut 3 bases from V and 4 bases from J; bases unmatched to any gene: 2. CDR3 sequence: CASSWGTGGTEAFF. CDR3 nucleotides: TGTGCCAGCAGCTGGGGGACAGGGGGCACTGAAGCTTTCTTT. The full variable domain, its missing parts supplied by reference TRBV5-4 and TRBJ1-1, is ETGVTQSPTHLIKTRGQQVTLRCSSQSGHNTVSWYQQALGQGPQFIFQYYREEENGRGNFPPRFSGLQFPNYSSELNVNALELDDSALYLCASSWGTGGTEAFFGQGTRLTVV.

This clonotype was picked up many times. The chain is built from TRBV7-9 and TRBJ2-7, with D possibly being TRBD1 or TRBD2 (5 bases each). The CDR3 covers 15 residues. Germline CDR1 and CDR2: SEHNR and FQNEAQ (reference sequence). Trimming took off 4 bases at V and 4 bases at J, with 17 bases between the two ends. The CDR3 bases are TGTGCCAGCAGCTCCGGGCATACCGGGACGTACGAGCAGTACTTC. Translating it yields CASSSGHTGTYEQYF.

This clonotype was recorded once. Germline is not matched at one junction end, which may reflect a read error. The chain combines TRBV10-3 with TRBJ2-5; D uncertain. The CDR3 length is 14 residues. Per germline, CDR1 ENHRY and CDR2 SYGVKD. CDR3 amino acids: CAINESGREETQYF. Written as DNA, the CDR3 is TGTGCCATCAATGAGTCTGGGCGCGAGGAGACCCAGTACTTC.

The rearrangement links TRBV25-1 to TRBJ2-7, with a tentative D call TRBD1 (5 bases). Trimming took off 2 bases at V and 5 bases at J, with 13 bases between the two ends. The CDR3 totals 14 residues. Germline CDR1 MGHDK, CDR2 SYGVNS. The CDR3 reads CASSEAGITDEQYF. DNA for the CDR3: TGTGCCAGCAGTGAAGCAGGGATCACGGACGAGCAGTACTTC.

This clonotype was recorded many times. The chain has TRBV9 and TRBJ2-3; D assignment may be TRBD1 or TRBD2 (5 bases each). The V end lost 0 bases, the J end lost 2 bases, and 10 bases lay between the germline ends. Germline values: CDR1 SGDLS, CDR2 YYNGEE. This CDR3 is 15 amino acids long. The CDR3 here is CASSVAWGTTDTQYF. The CDR3 DNA follows: TGTGCCAGCAGCGTAGCCTGGGGGACCACAGATACGCAGTATTTT.